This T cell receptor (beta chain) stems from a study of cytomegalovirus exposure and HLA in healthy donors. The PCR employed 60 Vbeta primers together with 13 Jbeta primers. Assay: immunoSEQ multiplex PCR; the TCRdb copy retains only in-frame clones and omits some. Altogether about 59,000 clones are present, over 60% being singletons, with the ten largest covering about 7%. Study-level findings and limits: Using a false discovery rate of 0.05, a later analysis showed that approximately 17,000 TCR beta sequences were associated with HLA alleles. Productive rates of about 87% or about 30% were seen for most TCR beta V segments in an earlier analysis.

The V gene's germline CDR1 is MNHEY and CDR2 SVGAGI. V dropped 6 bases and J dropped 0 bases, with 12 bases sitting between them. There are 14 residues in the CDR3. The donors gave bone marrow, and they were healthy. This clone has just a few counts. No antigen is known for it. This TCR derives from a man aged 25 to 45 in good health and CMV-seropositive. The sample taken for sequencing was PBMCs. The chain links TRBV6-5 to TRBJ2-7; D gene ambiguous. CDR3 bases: TGTGCCAGCAGCCGCGGTGGTACCTCCTACGAGCAGTACTTC. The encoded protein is CASSRGGTSYEQYF.